This T cell receptor beta chain was recovered during a study of T cell changes during pregnancy in multiple sclerosis. V dropped 5 bases and J dropped 6 bases, with 11 bases sitting between them. Germline CDR1 and CDR2: SGHTA and FQGNSA. The CDR3 extends over 13 amino acids. Data came from immunoSEQ multiplex PCR; TCRdb stores just in-frame clones and leaves some out. The data show fewer than 80,000 clones, 75% to 95% seen once. The sample here was CD4+ T cells from peripheral blood mononuclear cells, taken in the third trimester of pregnancy. This sequence was found in a female donor in good health, enrolled as a control in a pregnancy study. The chain carries TRBV7-2 and TRBJ1-5; D remains unclear. CDR3 amino acids: CASSLERSQPQHF. In DNA form, the CDR3 reads TGTGCCAGCAGCCTTGAGAGGAGTCAGCCCCAGCATTTT.